This record covers a single T cell receptor (beta chain). No antigen is known for it. These data are taken from a study of chemoradiotherapy in HPV16-positive cancers. General observations from the study: HPV-specific T cells were functionally defined from only two HPV16-positive patients. During treatment, candidate HPV-specific clones and E7-related motifs expanded in tumor.

The CDR3 loop spans 14 amino acids. The germline V gene has CDR1 MGHDK and CDR2 SYGVNS. Trimming at V came to 5 bases and at J to 3 bases, leaving 1 base not matched to a gene. Profiling relied on immunoSEQ multiplex PCR, and the TCRdb table lists in-frame clones only, not all of them. The data contain approximately 6,200 clones, 70% to 90% of them singletons. Repeated repertoire sampling spanned the course of chemoradiotherapy. The sequence derives from a human donor with HPV-associated anogenital cancer. The chain recombines TRBV25-1 with TRBJ2-7; 13 bases align to TRBD2. The sequencing here drew on blood, taken from a patient who underwent chemoradiotherapy. The CDR3 region is CASSTSGRVYEQYF. Written as DNA, the CDR3 is TGTGCCAGCAGTACTAGCGGGAGGGTCTACGAGCAGTACTTC.